These T cell receptor beta chains were read from a single sample in a study of regulatory T cells in long-lasting Graves disease. TCRdb passed the multiplex PCR reads through MiXCR, listing each CDR3 protein once. The repertoire consists of more than 400,000 distinct CDR3 sequences, with about a sixth occurring once and the leading ten covering about 12%. These data were likewise used in another study, on T cells in Graves' hyperthyroidism and ophthalmopathy.

The sample consisted of peripheral blood mononuclear cells (PBMCs), taken at new diagnosis, from a patient treated with antithyroid drugs. These receptors originate from a man aged 35-49 years with Graves disease. The CDR3 runs from the conserved cysteine through the conserved F or W. D genes are given only for firm matches. Only part of the rows carry a size: once, few, many, or a class if the clone is expanded.

v_gene: TRBV7-2
abundance: few
j_gene: TRBJ2-7
d_gene: TRBD2
CDR3nt: TGTGCCAGCAGCTTAAATCCTCTCCTAGCGGGGCCCTACGAGCAGTACTTC
CDR3aa: CASSLNPLLAGPYEQYF

v_gene: TRBV2
abundance: few
j_gene: TRBJ2-3
d_gene: TRBD2
CDR3nt: TGTGCCAGCAGACAGACTAGCGGGAGTGATACGCAGTATTTT
CDR3aa: CASRQTSGSDTQYF

v_gene: TRBV18
abundance: few
j_gene: TRBJ2-2
d_gene: TRBD2
CDR3nt: TGTGCCAGCTCACAACGCTTACTAGCGGGAGACACCGGGGAGCTGTTTTTT
CDR3aa: CASSQRLLAGDTGELFF

v_gene: TRBV27
abundance: .
j_gene: TRBJ2-3
d_gene: TRBD1
CDR3nt: TGTGCCAGCAGGCCGGGGACAGGGATAGGATCAGATACGCAGTATTTT
CDR3aa: CASRPGTGIGSDTQYF

v_gene: TRBV12-3/TRBV12-4
abundance: many
j_gene: TRBJ2-3
d_gene: .
CDR3nt: TGTGCCAGCAGAACCTCCGGGGAGCGAGATACGCAGTATTTT
CDR3aa: CASRTSGERDTQYF

v_gene: TRBV11-2
abundance: many
j_gene: TRBJ1-1
d_gene: .
CDR3nt: TGTGCCAGCAGCTCCGTCCCGGTGGACACTGAAGCTTTCTTT
CDR3aa: CASSSVPVDTEAFF

v_gene: TRBV20-1
abundance: few
j_gene: TRBJ2-3
d_gene: TRBD2
CDR3nt: TGCAGTGCTAGAGAGCCCTACGCGGGAGCGAAAGATACGCAGTATTTT
CDR3aa: CSAREPYAGAKDTQYF

v_gene: TRBV24-1
abundance: many
j_gene: TRBJ2-1
d_gene: .
CDR3nt: TGTGCCACCAGTGACCCGGACAACTACAATGAGCAGTTCTTC
CDR3aa: CATSDPDNYNEQFF

v_gene: TRBV12-5
abundance: .
j_gene: TRBJ2-1
d_gene: .
CDR3nt: TGTGCTAGTGGTTTGCCACCCGGGACTCCCTACAATGAGCAGTTCTTC
CDR3aa: CASGLPPGTPYNEQFF

v_gene: TRBV7-8
abundance: many
j_gene: TRBJ2-3
d_gene: .
CDR3nt: TGTGCCAGCAGCCGCTCTGGGACAGATACGCAGTATTTT
CDR3aa: CASSRSGTDTQYF

v_gene: TRBV6-2/TRBV6-3
abundance: once
j_gene: TRBJ2-1
d_gene: TRBD2
CDR3nt: TGTGCCAGCAGCGGACTAGTCGATGAGCAGTTCTTC
CDR3aa: CASSGLVDEQFF

v_gene: TRBV28
abundance: .
j_gene: TRBJ1-1
d_gene: .
CDR3nt: TGTGCCAGCAGTTTAGTCGGACATTTTGAAGCTTTCTTT
CDR3aa: CASSLVGHFEAFF

v_gene: TRBV29-1
abundance: many
j_gene: TRBJ2-2
d_gene: .
CDR3nt: TGCAGCGTTGAGCAGGGGTGGGGAACCGGGGAGCTGTTTTTT
CDR3aa: CSVEQGWGTGELFF

v_gene: TRBV2
abundance: many
j_gene: TRBJ2-2
d_gene: TRBD1
CDR3nt: TGTGCCAGCAGTGTCCGGGACAGAGGAAACACCGGGGAGCTGTTTTTT
CDR3aa: CASSVRDRGNTGELFF

v_gene: TRBV7-3
abundance: many
j_gene: TRBJ2-3
d_gene: TRBD1
CDR3nt: TGTGCCAGCAGCTTAATGATACGTCGGGACAGGGGATTCACAGATACGCAGTATTTT
CDR3aa: CASSLMIRRDRGFTDTQYF

v_gene: TRBV7-9
abundance: many
j_gene: TRBJ2-2
d_gene: TRBD2
CDR3nt: TGTGCCAGCAGCCCACCTAGCGGCATGAACACCGGGGAGCTGTTTTTT
CDR3aa: CASSPPSGMNTGELFF

v_gene: TRBV19
abundance: few
j_gene: TRBJ2-2
d_gene: .
CDR3nt: TGTGCCAGTAGTATGGGCCAGGGGAATTGGAACACCGGGGAGCTGTTTTTT
CDR3aa: CASSMGQGNWNTGELFF

v_gene: TRBV29-1
abundance: .
j_gene: TRBJ2-3
d_gene: TRBD2
CDR3nt: TGCAGCGCACCCCCTAGCGGGAGAAGTGCAGATACGCAGTATTTT
CDR3aa: CSAPPSGRSADTQYF

v_gene: TRBV5-6
abundance: many
j_gene: TRBJ2-7
d_gene: TRBD1
CDR3nt: TGTGCCAGCAGCTTACCTGGGACAGTCTCCTACGAGCAGTACTTC
CDR3aa: CASSLPGTVSYEQYF

v_gene: TRBV6-2/TRBV6-3
abundance: few
j_gene: TRBJ2-6
d_gene: .
CDR3nt: TGTGCCAGCAGTTACCAGGGTTCGGCAGGGGCCAACGTCCTGACTTTC
CDR3aa: CASSYQGSAGANVLTF

v_gene: TRBV11-2
abundance: .
j_gene: TRBJ2-3
d_gene: .
CDR3nt: TGTGCCAGCAGCCAATCTCCGGGTCCCTACTCCGGGGCGCAGTATTTT
CDR3aa: CASSQSPGPYSGAQYF

v_gene: TRBV20-1
abundance: many
j_gene: TRBJ2-1
d_gene: TRBD1
CDR3nt: TGCAGTGCTAGAGAGCAGGGGGCGCGCGATGAGCAGTTCTTC
CDR3aa: CSAREQGARDEQFF

v_gene: TRBV6-1
abundance: .
j_gene: TRBJ1-3
d_gene: .
CDR3nt: TGTGCCAGCAGTGTAAAGCCATCCTCTGGAAACACCATATATTTT
CDR3aa: CASSVKPSSGNTIYF

v_gene: TRBV28
abundance: many
j_gene: TRBJ2-1
d_gene: .
CDR3nt: TGTGCCAGCAGTTTATTTGCTCGCGGAGCCTACAATGAGCAGTTCTTC
CDR3aa: CASSLFARGAYNEQFF

v_gene: TRBV10-3
abundance: .
j_gene: TRBJ1-5
d_gene: TRBD1
CDR3nt: TGTGCCATCAGTGGGGACAGGGAACAGCCCCAGCATTTT
CDR3aa: CAISGDREQPQHF

v_gene: TRBV9
abundance: few
j_gene: TRBJ2-5
d_gene: .
CDR3nt: TGTGCCAGCAGCGTCGGAGGGACTCAAGAGACCCAGTACTTC
CDR3aa: CASSVGGTQETQYF

v_gene: TRBV27
abundance: few
j_gene: TRBJ1-2
d_gene: .
CDR3nt: TGTGCCAGCAGTTTTCGACAGCATAACTATGGCTACACCTTC
CDR3aa: CASSFRQHNYGYTF

v_gene: TRBV6-5
abundance: few
j_gene: TRBJ1-4
d_gene: .
CDR3nt: TGTGCCAGCAGTTACTCATCTTTACTGGGTTCAACTAATGAAAAACTGTTTTTT
CDR3aa: CASSYSSLLGSTNEKLFF

v_gene: TRBV28
abundance: many
j_gene: TRBJ2-4
d_gene: .
CDR3nt: TGTGCCAGCAGTTTATCCCTAGGGGGAGAACTCAAAAACATTCAGTACTTC
CDR3aa: CASSLSLGGELKNIQYF

v_gene: TRBV6-1
abundance: few
j_gene: TRBJ2-2
d_gene: TRBD2
CDR3nt: TGTGCCAGCAGTGCTGCTAGCGGTGGGACCGGGGAGCTGTTTTTT
CDR3aa: CASSAASGGTGELFF

v_gene: TRBV2
abundance: many
j_gene: TRBJ1-1
d_gene: .
CDR3nt: TGTGCCAGTTCTGACCTCTTTTCCACTGAAGCTTTCTTT
CDR3aa: CASSDLFSTEAFF

v_gene: TRBV12-3/TRBV12-4
abundance: many
j_gene: TRBJ2-3
d_gene: TRBD2
CDR3nt: TGTGCCAGCAGTTTCGGGACTAGCGGGAGACCTAGCACAGATACGCAGTATTTT
CDR3aa: CASSFGTSGRPSTDTQYF

v_gene: TRBV30
abundance: many
j_gene: TRBJ1-2
d_gene: .
CDR3nt: TGTGCCTGGAGCCCCCCGCCTGGCTACACCTTC
CDR3aa: CAWSPPPGYTF

v_gene: TRBV28
abundance: .
j_gene: TRBJ2-1
d_gene: .
CDR3nt: TGTGCCAGCAGTTTAAAGAGGGCTGAGCAGTTCTTC
CDR3aa: CASSLKRAEQFF

v_gene: TRBV7-9
abundance: many
j_gene: TRBJ2-1
d_gene: .
CDR3nt: TGTGCCAGCAGCTTAGGCCTTGACTTATACAGCTCCTACAATGAGCAGTTCTTC
CDR3aa: CASSLGLDLYSSYNEQFF

v_gene: TRBV19
abundance: .
j_gene: TRBJ1-5
d_gene: TRBD1
CDR3nt: TGTGCCAGTAGTCCTCGGACAGGGGGCTACAATCAGCCCCAGCATTTT
CDR3aa: CASSPRTGGYNQPQHF

v_gene: TRBV29-1
abundance: .
j_gene: TRBJ2-7
d_gene: .
CDR3nt: TGCAGCGTTGGGAAAGGTGTGAATGGGTACGAGCAGTACTTC
CDR3aa: CSVGKGVNGYEQYF

v_gene: TRBV5-1
abundance: many
j_gene: TRBJ2-3
d_gene: TRBD2
CDR3nt: TGCGCCAGCAGGCGACTAGCGGGAACCACAGATACGCAGTATTTT
CDR3aa: CASRRLAGTTDTQYF

v_gene: TRBV7-3
abundance: many
j_gene: TRBJ2-1
d_gene: TRBD2
CDR3nt: TGTGCCAGCAGCTTACGACGACTAGCCCTTATCCATGAGCAGTTCTTC
CDR3aa: CASSLRRLALIHEQFF

v_gene: TRBV11-1
abundance: .
j_gene: TRBJ2-2
d_gene: TRBD1
CDR3nt: TGTGCCAGCACCTTTATCCGGGACAGGGGTTCGGTAACGAACACCGGGGAGCTGTTTTTT
CDR3aa: CASTFIRDRGSVTNTGELFF

v_gene: TRBV3-1
abundance: many
j_gene: TRBJ2-1
d_gene: .
CDR3nt: TGTGCCAGCAGCCAAGCGGGACGTGAGCAGTTCTTC
CDR3aa: CASSQAGREQFF

v_gene: TRBV20-1
abundance: many
j_gene: TRBJ2-1
d_gene: TRBD2
CDR3nt: TGCAGTGCTAGAGATGAGGCTAGCGGGAACGATGAGCAGTTCTTC
CDR3aa: CSARDEASGNDEQFF

v_gene: TRBV20-1
abundance: many
j_gene: TRBJ2-5
d_gene: .
CDR3nt: TGCAGTGCTGATGGGGGTCCTCGTCTCCAAGAGACCCAGTACTTC
CDR3aa: CSADGGPRLQETQYF

v_gene: TRBV20-1
abundance: .
j_gene: TRBJ1-5
d_gene: TRBD1
CDR3nt: TGCAGTGCTAGACCCACAGGGGGCTATCAGCCCCAGCATTTT
CDR3aa: CSARPTGGYQPQHF

v_gene: TRBV30
abundance: many
j_gene: TRBJ1-2
d_gene: .
CDR3nt: TGTGCTTGGAGGTTCCAGGGAGCTAACTATGGCTACACCTTC
CDR3aa: CAWRFQGANYGYTF

v_gene: TRBV5-1
abundance: few
j_gene: TRBJ1-2
d_gene: .
CDR3nt: TGCGCCAGCGCTTCTCCGGGGGATCGGTATGGCTACACCTTC
CDR3aa: CASASPGDRYGYTF

v_gene: TRBV6-1
abundance: many
j_gene: TRBJ2-7
d_gene: .
CDR3nt: TGTGCCAGCAGACATCAGGGGCTGGGGTTCTCCTACGAGCAGTACTTC
CDR3aa: CASRHQGLGFSYEQYF

v_gene: TRBV28
abundance: many
j_gene: TRBJ1-5
d_gene: .
CDR3nt: TGTGCCAGCAGTTTACGCGGAGGGGGTCAGCCCCAGCATTTT
CDR3aa: CASSLRGGGQPQHF

v_gene: TRBV2
abundance: .
j_gene: TRBJ1-1
d_gene: TRBD1
CDR3nt: TGTGCCAGCAGTGATGGGACAGGGGCTAATGAAGCTTTCTTT
CDR3aa: CASSDGTGANEAFF

v_gene: TRBV29-1
abundance: .
j_gene: TRBJ1-2
d_gene: .
CDR3nt: TGCAGCGTCGAGGACGGCTACACCTTC
CDR3aa: CSVEDGYTF

v_gene: TRBV20-1
abundance: many
j_gene: TRBJ1-5
d_gene: TRBD1
CDR3nt: TGCAGTGCTACTACAGGGGATCAGCCCCAGCATTTT
CDR3aa: CSATTGDQPQHF

v_gene: TRBV11-2
abundance: .
j_gene: TRBJ1-5
d_gene: .
CDR3nt: TGTGCCAGCAGCCCTACAGGGTTGAATCAGCCCCAGCATTTT
CDR3aa: CASSPTGLNQPQHF

v_gene: TRBV24-1
abundance: .
j_gene: TRBJ2-5
d_gene: .
CDR3nt: TGTGCCACCAGTGACCCTGGGACGCCCCAAGAGACCCAGTACTTC
CDR3aa: CATSDPGTPQETQYF

v_gene: TRBV15
abundance: .
j_gene: TRBJ2-5
d_gene: .
CDR3nt: TGTGCCACCAGCAGGGGGCCTGAGACCCAGTACTTC
CDR3aa: CATSRGPETQYF